This is a list of T cell receptor beta chains from one sample in a study of shared T cell receptors in the human thymus. TCRdb keeps only in-frame clones here, not all; method: immunoSEQ multiplex PCR. The sample contains under 450,000 clones, 95% of which appear only once. Sample: thymocytes. Receptors were obtained from a human donor. CDR3s include the opening cysteine and the closing phenylalanine or tryptophan. Fields, in order: V gene, J gene, D gene, clone size, CDR3 protein, CDR3 DNA. D genes are given only for firm matches. The size entry is marked missing in some rows and otherwise reads once, few, many or a size class.

v_call: TRBV27; j_call: TRBJ2-3; d_call: .; clone_size: .; cdr3_aa: CAHKGFGASEADTQYF; cdr3_nt: TGTGCCCACAAGGGCTTCGGAGCATCAGAGGCAGATACGCAGTATTTT
v_call: TRBV5-4; j_call: TRBJ2-1; d_call: .; clone_size: .; cdr3_aa: CASSLLGNNEQFF; cdr3_nt: TGTGCCAGCAGCTTACTCGGGAACAATGAGCAGTTCTTC
v_call: TRBV7-3; j_call: TRBJ2-1; d_call: .; clone_size: .; cdr3_aa: CASSLRPSVYNEQFF; cdr3_nt: TGTGCCAGCAGCTTACGTCCTAGCGTCTACAATGAGCAGTTCTTC
v_call: TRBV19; j_call: TRBJ2-7; d_call: .; clone_size: .; cdr3_aa: CASSIVGRGGSSYEQYF; cdr3_nt: TGTGCCAGTAGTATAGTGGGACGGGGCGGATCCTCCTACGAGCAGTACTTC
v_call: TRBV29-1; j_call: TRBJ2-5; d_call: .; clone_size: .; cdr3_aa: CSVERSTTGYF; cdr3_nt: TGCAGCGTTGAAAGATCGACAACTGGGTACTTC
v_call: TRBV29-1; j_call: TRBJ2-6; d_call: .; clone_size: .; cdr3_aa: CSVEGGPGANVLTF; cdr3_nt: TGCAGCGTTGAAGGGGGTCCTGGGGCCAACGTCCTGACTTTC
v_call: TRBV27; j_call: TRBJ1-4; d_call: .; clone_size: .; cdr3_aa: CASRDLTNEKLFF; cdr3_nt: TGTGCCAGCCGAGACCTAACTAATGAAAAACTGTTTTTT
v_call: TRBV18; j_call: TRBJ2-3; d_call: .; clone_size: .; cdr3_aa: CASSPPSPWGRDHGTDTQYF; cdr3_nt: TGTGCCAGCTCACCCCCCTCTCCATGGGGGCGGGACCATGGCACAGATACGCAGTATTTT
v_call: TRBV19; j_call: TRBJ2-7; d_call: .; clone_size: once; cdr3_aa: CASQGMPSYEQYF; cdr3_nt: TGTGCCAGTCAGGGAATGCCCTCCTACGAGCAGTACTTC
v_call: TRBV4-3; j_call: TRBJ1-2; d_call: .; clone_size: .; cdr3_aa: CASSQGNRPYGYTF; cdr3_nt: TGCGCCAGCAGCCAGGGAAACCGGCCCTATGGCTACACCTTC
v_call: TRBV7-8; j_call: TRBJ2-7; d_call: .; clone_size: .; cdr3_aa: CASTRRVRRGTGEQYF; cdr3_nt: TGTGCCAGCACAAGGAGGGTCAGGCGGGGTACTGGCGAGCAGTACTTC
v_call: TRBV5-5; j_call: TRBJ1-5; d_call: TRBD1; clone_size: .; cdr3_aa: CASRLTGSEDQPQHF; cdr3_nt: TGTGCCAGCAGGCTGACAGGGTCGGAGGATCAGCCCCAGCATTTT
v_call: TRBV27; j_call: TRBJ1-6; d_call: .; clone_size: .; cdr3_aa: CASSRCTGAYNSPLHF; cdr3_nt: TGTGCCAGCAGTCGCTGTACAGGAGCCTATAATTCACCCCTCCACTTT
v_call: TRBV5-1; j_call: TRBJ1-1; d_call: .; clone_size: .; cdr3_aa: CASSRLGSGRLEGTEAFF; cdr3_nt: TGCGCCAGCAGTCGCTTGGGGTCAGGCAGGTTGGAAGGTACTGAAGCTTTCTTT
v_call: TRBV27; j_call: TRBJ1-2; d_call: TRBD1; clone_size: .; cdr3_aa: CASSCGQGVNGYTF; cdr3_nt: TGTGCCAGCAGTTGCGGACAGGGGGTGAATGGCTACACCTTC
v_call: TRBV28; j_call: TRBJ2-1; d_call: .; clone_size: .; cdr3_aa: CASLYSDNEQFF; cdr3_nt: TGTGCCAGCCTATACTCCGACAATGAGCAGTTCTTC
v_call: TRBV4-1; j_call: TRBJ2-3; d_call: .; clone_size: .; cdr3_aa: CASSQVQGHTQYF; cdr3_nt: TGCGCCAGCAGCCAAGTACAGGGTCATACGCAGTATTTT
v_call: TRBV28; j_call: TRBJ1-1; d_call: .; clone_size: .; cdr3_aa: CASSLSGRGPNTEAFF; cdr3_nt: TGTGCCAGCAGTTTATCGGGGAGGGGCCCGAACACTGAAGCTTTCTTT
v_call: TRBV5-4; j_call: TRBJ2-7; d_call: .; clone_size: .; cdr3_aa: CASSLGRSYEQYF; cdr3_nt: TGTGCCAGCAGCTTGGGCCGCAGCTACGAGCAGTACTTC
v_call: TRBV28; j_call: TRBJ2-3; d_call: .; clone_size: .; cdr3_aa: CASSLWPDTQYF; cdr3_nt: TGTGCCAGCAGTTTATGGCCCGATACGCAGTATTTT
v_call: TRBV7-3; j_call: TRBJ2-7; d_call: .; clone_size: .; cdr3_aa: CASSFRGPGTRTYEQYF; cdr3_nt: TGTGCCAGCAGCTTCAGGGGCCCCGGGACACGTACCTACGAGCAGTACTTC
v_call: TRBV20-1; j_call: TRBJ1-2; d_call: .; clone_size: .; cdr3_aa: CSARDRDGYTF; cdr3_nt: TGCAGTGCTAGAGACAGGGATGGCTACACCTTC
v_call: TRBV20-1; j_call: TRBJ2-1; d_call: .; clone_size: .; cdr3_aa: CSDRLSNEQFF; cdr3_nt: TGCAGTGACCGACTATCAAATGAGCAGTTCTTC
v_call: TRBV18; j_call: TRBJ2-7; d_call: TRBD2; clone_size: .; cdr3_aa: CASSNGLAGGNEQYF; cdr3_nt: TGTGCCAGCTCAAACGGACTAGCGGGAGGGAACGAGCAGTACTTC
v_call: TRBV4-1; j_call: TRBJ2-7; d_call: TRBD1; clone_size: .; cdr3_aa: CASSRGRQGARRDSYEQYF; cdr3_nt: TGCGCCAGCAGCCGGGGTCGACAGGGGGCAAGGCGGGACTCCTACGAGCAGTACTTC
v_call: TRBV11-3; j_call: TRBJ2-7; d_call: TRBD1; clone_size: .; cdr3_aa: CASSLDTGTGSYEQYF; cdr3_nt: TGTGCCAGCAGCTTAGATACCGGGACAGGTTCCTACGAGCAGTACTTC
v_call: TRBV30; j_call: TRBJ1-4; d_call: TRBD1; clone_size: .; cdr3_aa: CAWSGTVYEKLFF; cdr3_nt: TGTGCCTGGAGCGGGACAGTGTATGAAAAACTGTTTTTT
v_call: TRBV19; j_call: TRBJ2-6; d_call: .; clone_size: .; cdr3_aa: CASSPPGVSGANVLTF; cdr3_nt: TGTGCCAGCTCCCCTCCCGGGGTCTCTGGGGCCAACGTCCTGACTTTC
v_call: TRBV11-2; j_call: TRBJ2-1; d_call: .; clone_size: once; cdr3_aa: CASSLGRDWGGNEQFF; cdr3_nt: TGTGCCAGCAGCTTAGGCCGGGACTGGGGAGGAAATGAGCAGTTCTTC
v_call: TRBV2; j_call: TRBJ2-7; d_call: .; clone_size: .; cdr3_aa: CASSLRDSNVYEQYF; cdr3_nt: TGTGCCAGCAGTCTCCGGGACTCTAACGTCTACGAGCAGTACTTC
v_call: TRBV9; j_call: TRBJ2-6; d_call: .; clone_size: once; cdr3_aa: CASSPQSGTGYAGANVLTF; cdr3_nt: TGTGCCAGCAGCCCCCAAAGCGGGACAGGTTACGCTGGGGCCAACGTCCTGACTTTC
v_call: TRBV7-3; j_call: TRBJ1-4; d_call: .; clone_size: once; cdr3_aa: CASTRRVSNEKLFF; cdr3_nt: TGTGCCAGCACCCGCAGGGTCTCTAATGAAAAACTGTTTTTT
v_call: TRBV2; j_call: TRBJ1-5; d_call: .; clone_size: .; cdr3_aa: CASSEAGHLYSNQPQHF; cdr3_nt: TGTGCCAGCAGTGAAGCGGGCCACCTATATAGCAATCAGCCCCAGCATTTT
v_call: TRBV21-1; j_call: TRBJ2-6; d_call: .; clone_size: .; cdr3_aa: CASSKARVGAGANVLTF; cdr3_nt: .
v_call: TRBV7-2; j_call: TRBJ2-3; d_call: .; clone_size: .; cdr3_aa: CASSLILDQDTQYF; cdr3_nt: TGTGCCAGCAGCTTAATCCTAGATCAAGATACGCAGTATTTT
v_call: TRBV5-6; j_call: TRBJ1-5; d_call: TRBD1; clone_size: .; cdr3_aa: CASSWTGGNQPQHF; cdr3_nt: TGTGCCAGCAGCTGGACAGGGGGCAATCAGCCCCAGCATTTT
v_call: TRBV4-3; j_call: TRBJ2-7; d_call: .; clone_size: once; cdr3_aa: CASSQVVGGRIPYEQYF; cdr3_nt: TGCGCCAGCAGCCAAGTGGTCGGTGGACGAATTCCCTACGAGCAGTACTTC
v_call: TRBV5-1; j_call: TRBJ2-5; d_call: TRBD2; clone_size: once; cdr3_aa: CASSSGLEETQYF; cdr3_nt: TGCGCCAGCAGCTCCGGACTAGAAGAGACCCAGTACTTC
v_call: TRBV5-6; j_call: TRBJ2-7; d_call: TRBD2; clone_size: .; cdr3_aa: CASSLVRPSGYYEQYF; cdr3_nt: TGTGCCAGCAGCTTGGTCCGTCCTAGCGGGTACTACGAGCAGTACTTC
v_call: TRBV14; j_call: TRBJ2-3; d_call: .; clone_size: .; cdr3_aa: CASSPGWGVPTQYF; cdr3_nt: TGTGCCAGCAGCCCCGGGTGGGGGGTTCCTACGCAGTATTTT
v_call: TRBV4-3; j_call: TRBJ2-1; d_call: TRBD2; clone_size: once; cdr3_aa: CASSPAPSGRAHYNEQFF; cdr3_nt: TGCGCCAGCAGCCCGGCGCCTAGCGGGAGGGCCCACTACAATGAGCAGTTCTTC
v_call: TRBV28; j_call: TRBJ2-7; d_call: .; clone_size: .; cdr3_aa: CASRSSFSSYEQYF; cdr3_nt: TGTGCCAGCAGGAGCAGTTTCAGCTCCTACGAGCAGTACTTC
v_call: TRBV5-1; j_call: TRBJ2-1; d_call: .; clone_size: .; cdr3_aa: CASSSRDLRDNEQFF; cdr3_nt: TGCGCCAGCAGCTCGCGGGACTTGCGAGACAATGAGCAGTTCTTC
v_call: TRBV5-1; j_call: TRBJ2-2; d_call: TRBD2; clone_size: .; cdr3_aa: CASSAGTSGRTGELFF; cdr3_nt: TGCGCCAGCAGCGCCGGGACTAGCGGGAGGACCGGGGAGCTGTTTTTT
v_call: TRBV28; j_call: TRBJ2-2; d_call: .; clone_size: .; cdr3_aa: CASSRYTGELFF; cdr3_nt: TGTGCCAGCAGTCGGTACACCGGGGAGCTGTTTTTT
v_call: TRBV23-1; j_call: TRBJ2-7; d_call: .; clone_size: .; cdr3_aa: CASSQSAVSGTGEQYF; cdr3_nt: TGCGCCAGCAGTCAATCAGCCGTGTCAGGGACGGGCGAGCAGTACTTC
v_call: TRBV7-2; j_call: TRBJ2-3; d_call: .; clone_size: .; cdr3_aa: CASSLSSLVADTQYF; cdr3_nt: TGTGCCAGCAGCTTAAGTAGTTTAGTAGCAGATACGCAGTATTTT
v_call: TRBV30; j_call: TRBJ1-1; d_call: .; clone_size: .; cdr3_aa: CAWSVGYAGAFF; cdr3_nt: TGTGCCTGGAGTGTAGGGTACGCCGGGGCTTTCTTT
v_call: TRBV18; j_call: TRBJ1-1; d_call: .; clone_size: .; cdr3_aa: CASSYRAGANTEAFF; cdr3_nt: TGTGCCAGCTCATACCGGGCAGGGGCGAACACTGAAGCTTTCTTT
v_call: TRBV5-6; j_call: TRBJ2-3; d_call: .; clone_size: .; cdr3_aa: CASSWTGTWVTQYF; cdr3_nt: TGTGCCAGCAGCTGGACCGGGACATGGGTTACGCAGTATTTT
v_call: TRBV2; j_call: TRBJ2-7; d_call: TRBD2; clone_size: .; cdr3_aa: CASPRGRGSYEQYF; cdr3_nt: TGTGCCAGCCCCAGAGGGAGGGGCTCCTACGAGCAGTACTTC
v_call: TRBV10-2; j_call: TRBJ1-1; d_call: .; clone_size: .; cdr3_aa: CASSEAVWGTEAFF; cdr3_nt: TGCGCCAGCAGTGAGGCAGTTTGGGGCACTGAAGCTTTCTTT
v_call: TRBV11-3; j_call: TRBJ2-2; d_call: TRBD1; clone_size: .; cdr3_aa: CASSSHPGQGEISNTGELFF; cdr3_nt: TGTGCCAGCAGCTCCCACCCGGGACAGGGTGAAATCTCGAACACCGGGGAGCTGTTTTTT
v_call: TRBV4-1; j_call: TRBJ2-2; d_call: .; clone_size: .; cdr3_aa: CASSQVVAGELFF; cdr3_nt: TGCGCCAGCAGCCAAGTCGTAGCCGGGGAGCTGTTTTTT
v_call: TRBV4-1; j_call: TRBJ2-1; d_call: .; clone_size: .; cdr3_aa: CASSPIQQGATEQFF; cdr3_nt: TGCGCCAGCAGCCCTATACAACAGGGAGCCACCGAGCAGTTCTTC
v_call: TRBV7-9; j_call: TRBJ1-4; d_call: TRBD1; clone_size: .; cdr3_aa: CASSYATGQPNEKLFF; cdr3_nt: TGTGCCAGCAGCTACGCAACGGGACAGCCGAATGAAAAACTGTTTTTT
v_call: TRBV7-8; j_call: TRBJ2-7; d_call: .; clone_size: .; cdr3_aa: CASSLEVWERRAYEQYF; cdr3_nt: TGTGCCAGCAGCTTAGAGGTTTGGGAGCGGCGCGCCTACGAGCAGTACTTC
v_call: TRBV7-6; j_call: TRBJ2-5; d_call: .; clone_size: .; cdr3_aa: CASSPVCPWAETQYF; cdr3_nt: TGTGCCAGCAGCCCGGTATGTCCATGGGCGGAGACCCAGTACTTC
v_call: TRBV19; j_call: TRBJ2-1; d_call: TRBD2; clone_size: .; cdr3_aa: CASRGLAEYNEQFF; cdr3_nt: TGTGCCAGTAGGGGACTAGCGGAATACAATGAGCAGTTCTTC